Listed below are T cell receptor beta chains from one sample, sequenced in a study of blood T cell repertoires in COVID-19. Profiled with immunoSEQ multiplex PCR; TCRdb holds only in-frame clones, not every one. Among about 220,000 clones listed, around 89% were seen once. Specimen: PBMCs or T cells enriched from blood (not recorded which). The source of these receptors is a woman between 18 and 29 years old in a cohort exposed to, infected with or recovered from COVID-19 (not recorded which). Both conserved end residues are part of each CDR3. The D gene is left open where the match is weak. Rows may omit the clone size; those that give it use once, few, many or a size class.

clone size,J gene,D gene,V gene,CDR3 DNA,CDR3 protein
once,TRBJ2-3,TRBD2,TRBV7-6,TGTGCCAGCAGCTTGTCTAGCGGCATAGATACGCAGTATTTT,CASSLSSGIDTQYF
-,TRBJ1-6,-,TRBV2,TGTGCCAGCAGTGATACCGCGGGACTTCTGAGCTCCTATAATTCACCCCTCCACTTT,CASSDTAGLLSSYNSPLHF
-,TRBJ1-5,-,TRBV7-3,TGTGCCAGCAGCTTAGAAGAGAATCAGCCCCAGCATTTT,CASSLEENQPQHF
-,TRBJ1-6,-,TRBV18,TGTGCCAGCTCAGGGACGGGGGACTCACCCCTCCACTTT,CASSGTGDSPLHF
-,TRBJ2-1,TRBD2,TRBV9,TGTGCCAGCAGCCCAGCGGTAGCGGGTGAGCAGTTCTTC,CASSPAVAGEQFF
few,TRBJ1-1,-,TRBV5-5,TGTGCCAGCAGCTTGGACGGGGGTACTGAAGCTTTCTTT,CASSLDGGTEAFF
-,TRBJ1-4,TRBD1,TRBV5-1,TGCGCCAGCAGAGAGACAGGGGCGAATGAAAAACTGTTTTTT,CASRETGANEKLFF
-,TRBJ1-3,-,TRBV5-1,TGCGCCAGCAGCTCCGACATCTCCCAGGGCGGAAACACCATATATTTT,CASSSDISQGGNTIYF
-,TRBJ1-5,-,TRBV19,TGTGCCAGTAATACAGGGTTTCATCAGCCCCAGCATTTT,CASNTGFHQPQHF
-,TRBJ1-5,-,TRBV5-1,TGCGCCAGCAGCTCCGGTGATTGGCAGGGAGGTCAGCCCCAGCATTTT,CASSSGDWQGGQPQHF
-,TRBJ2-1,TRBD1,TRBV18,TGTGCCAGCTCAGAACAGGGGAGCAAGCAGTTCTTC,CASSEQGSKQFF
-,TRBJ1-5,-,TRBV27,TGTGCCAGCAGTTTCGTGTGGCAGGGTCGTAATCAGCCCCAGCATTTT,CASSFVWQGRNQPQHF
-,TRBJ1-2,-,TRBV6-5,TGTGCCAGCAGTTACTCTCAGAACTATGGCTACACCTTC,CASSYSQNYGYTF
few,TRBJ2-2,-,TRBV27,TGTGCCAGCGAAACGGGAGACAACACCGGGGAGCTGTTTTTT,CASETGDNTGELFF
-,TRBJ1-5,-,TRBV19,TGTGCCAGTAGTACCCCCGGACATAGCAATCAGCCCCAGCATTTT,CASSTPGHSNQPQHF
once,TRBJ1-1,-,TRBV21-1,TGTGCCAGCAGCAAAGGATTGGGAGAGAACACTGAAGCTTTCTTT,CASSKGLGENTEAFF
-,TRBJ1-2,TRBD1,TRBV9,TGTGCCAGCAGCATTGGGACAGAGTATGGCTACACCTTC,CASSIGTEYGYTF
-,TRBJ2-3,-,TRBV6-1,TGTGCCAGCAGTGATGCAGGGTGGGGCGCAGATACGCAGTATTTT,CASSDAGWGADTQYF
-,TRBJ2-3,TRBD2,TRBV24-1,TGTGCCACCAGTGATTCATCATGGACTAGATCGGCGGATACGCAGTATTTT,CATSDSSWTRSADTQYF
-,TRBJ1-5,-,TRBV5-8,TGTGCCAGCAGCTGGTACAGGGACGATCAGCCCCAGCATTTT,CASSWYRDDQPQHF
-,TRBJ2-3,-,TRBV10-3,TGTGCCATCAGTCCCCAAGCAGCGACTATTACTAGCACAGATACGCAGTATTTT,CAISPQAATITSTDTQYF
-,TRBJ1-3,-,TRBV7-8,TGTGCCAGCAGCTTAGGGGCCCTTACCTCTGGAAACACCATATATTTT,CASSLGALTSGNTIYF
once,TRBJ2-7,-,TRBV7-9,TGTGCCAGCAGCTTAGGGAGCGGCGAGCAGTACTTC,CASSLGSGEQYF
-,TRBJ2-2,TRBD1,TRBV7-7,TGTGCCAGCAGCCCCTGGGACAGGGGTAACACCGGGGAGCTGTTTTTT,CASSPWDRGNTGELFF
-,TRBJ1-1,TRBD1,TRBV18,TGTGCCAGCTCACGTACCGGACAGGGAAACAATGAAGCTTTCTTT,CASSRTGQGNNEAFF
-,TRBJ1-2,-,TRBV18,TGTGCCAGCTCACCGGACAGCCTTGGGTATGGCTACACCTTC,CASSPDSLGYGYTF
-,TRBJ1-5,-,TRBV19,TGTGCCAGCAATATCCCCAGTCAGCCCCAGCATTTT,CASNIPSQPQHF
-,TRBJ1-4,TRBD1,TRBV6-1,TGTGCCAGCAGTGAAGGGGACAGCCTCGAAAAACTGTTTTTT,CASSEGDSLEKLFF
-,TRBJ2-7,-,TRBV6-5,TGTGCCAGCAGTTCAACACACAGGGAGGGCGAGCAGTACTTC,CASSSTHREGEQYF
few,TRBJ2-3,TRBD1,TRBV27,TGTGCCAGCAGTTCCTCGAACAGGGGAAGAGATACGCAGTATTTT,CASSSSNRGRDTQYF
-,TRBJ1-4,TRBD1,TRBV5-1,TGCGCCAGCAGCATTGGACAGGGACTCTCAACTAATGAAAAACTGTTTTTT,CASSIGQGLSTNEKLFF
once,TRBJ2-7,-,TRBV6-5,TGTGCCAGCAGTCGACGACTAGAGCACTACGAGCAGTACTTC,CASSRRLEHYEQYF
-,TRBJ1-6,-,TRBV15,TGTGCCACCAGCCCCTTTAATTCACCCCTCCACTTT,CATSPFNSPLHF